Below are 2 T cell receptor beta chains sequenced from a single sample in a study of tumor-infiltrating lymphocytes in primary liver carcinoma (dated by TCRdb to between 2016 and 2019). Sequencing instrument: Illumina HiSeq 2500. TCRbeta-specific cDNA was reverse-transcribed from about 520 ng total RNA using a constant-region primer and ProtoScript II reverse transcriptase. Three nested multiplex PCR rounds, following a slightly modified ARM-PCR procedure, were used to build the TCRbeta libraries. Each of the first two PCR rounds ran for approximately 10 cycles using multiplex TRBV1-TRBV30 forward primers together with a Cbeta reverse primer. The public reads were reprocessed in TCRdb via fastp at Q25 and MiXCR, keeping in-frame beta chains. Rows are combined by CDR3 protein, so each entry shows the most common genes and DNA. The sample records nearly 200,000 distinct CDR3 sequences, about 61% of which are singletons. The ten largest clones add up to roughly 7% of the sample.

RNA from unsorted whole blood was extracted with TRIzol reagent, and germline DNA was obtained with the DNeasy Blood & Tissue kit. What was sequenced was peripheral blood. Every receptor here comes from a woman aged 55-70 years with primary liver carcinoma and hepatitis B virus infection.

Of note for this clonotype: The junction departs from the called germline gene at one end, perhaps through a read error. J is TRBJ1-1 and V is TRBV29-1; D not certain. The CDR3 loop spans 12 amino acids. Germline values: CDR1 SQVTM, CDR2 ANQGSEA. CDR3 sequence: CTAQPANIEDFF. Written as DNA, the CDR3 is TGCACCGCGCAGCCGGCGAACATTGAAGATTTCTTT.

This clonotype was seen only once. This CDR3 reads CASSLEGLSLTGAQYF. CDR3 coding DNA: TGTGCCAGCAGCTTAGAGGGACTCAGCCTCACAGGTGCGCAGTATTTT. This chain joins TRBV11-1 and TRBJ2-3; D is possibly TRBD2 (6 bases). The germline V and J ends were trimmed by 1 base and 10 bases, with 21 bases remaining between them. Germline CDR1 reads SGHAT; CDR2 reads FQDESV (reference sequence). The CDR3 spans 16 residues. Complete variable domain (other parts from reference TRBV11-1 and TRBJ2-3): EAEVAQSPRYKITEKSQAVAFWCDPISGHATLYWYRQILGQGPELLVQFQDESVVDDSQLPKDRFSAERLKGVDSTLKIQPAELGDSAMYLCASSLEGLSLTGAQYFGPGTRLTVL.